The count of the clone carrying this TCR beta chain is one. The data belong to a study of blood T cell repertoires in COVID-19. Whole-study context: Sites in the United States, Italy and Spain provided acute and convalescent COVID-19 samples.

Germline-derived CDR1 and CDR2 are MNHEY and SVGEGT. The CDR3 spans 15 residues. V shed 2 bases, J shed 4 bases, and the junction held 5 bases outside the gene matches. Measured with immunoSEQ multiplex PCR; TCRdb has only the in-frame clones, and not every one. Here the sample spans approximately 170,000 clones, around 82% being singletons. The sequenced sample consisted of peripheral blood. The chain carries TRBV6-2 or TRBV6-3 and TRBJ2-1; 7 bases map to TRBD2. This receptor was identified in a man at least 80 years old with COVID-19, enrolled during active disease. The chain's CDR3 is CASSYGGGSYNEQFF. The CDR3 DNA is TGTGCCAGCAGTTACGGCGGGGGAAGTTACAATGAGCAGTTCTTC.